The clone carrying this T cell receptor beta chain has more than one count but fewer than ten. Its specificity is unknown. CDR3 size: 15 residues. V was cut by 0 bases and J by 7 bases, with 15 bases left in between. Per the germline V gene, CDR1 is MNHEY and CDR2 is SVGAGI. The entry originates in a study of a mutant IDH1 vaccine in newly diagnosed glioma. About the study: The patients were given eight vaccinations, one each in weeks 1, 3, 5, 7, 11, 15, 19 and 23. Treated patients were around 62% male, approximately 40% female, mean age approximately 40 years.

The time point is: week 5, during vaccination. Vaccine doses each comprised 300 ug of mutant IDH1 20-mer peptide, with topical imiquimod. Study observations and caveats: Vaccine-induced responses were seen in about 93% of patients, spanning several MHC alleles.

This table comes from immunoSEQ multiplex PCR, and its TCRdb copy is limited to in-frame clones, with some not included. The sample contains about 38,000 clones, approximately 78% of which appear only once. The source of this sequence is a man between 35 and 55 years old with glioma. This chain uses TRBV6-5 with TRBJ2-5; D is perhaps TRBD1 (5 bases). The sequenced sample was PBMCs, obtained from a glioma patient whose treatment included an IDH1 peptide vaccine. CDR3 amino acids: CASSYSGAGSGTQYF. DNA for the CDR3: TGTGCCAGCAGTTACTCTGGGGCCGGGTCTGGGACCCAGTACTTC.